A selection of T cell receptor beta chains follows, all from one sample in a study of shared clonotypes between healthy human individuals. The repertoire was sequenced with immunoSEQ multiplex PCR; TCRdb's copy has only in-frame clones and lacks some. The sample consists of 1.5 million to 2.5 million clones, 85% to 95% of them appearing once. Source material: naive CD8+ T cells sorted from blood. The receptors were sampled from a man in his late teens or twenties in good health. Both conserved end residues are part of each CDR3. A D gene is named only where the DNA matches it firmly. The size field is filled for only some rows; it gives once, few, many or a size class.

J: TRBJ2-5; size: .; V: TRBV9; D: .; CDR3: CASSESTTETQYF; DNA: TGTGCCAGCAGCGAGAGCACCACGGAGACCCAGTACTTC
J: TRBJ2-1; size: once; V: TRBV2; D: .; CDR3: CASSLTGPNNEQFF; DNA: TGTGCCAGCAGTCTTACGGGCCCCAACAATGAGCAGTTCTTC
J: TRBJ2-7; size: .; V: TRBV28; D: .; CDR3: CASSPQNRYEQYF; DNA: TGTGCCAGCAGTCCCCAGAATCGGTACGAGCAGTACTTC
J: TRBJ2-5; size: .; V: TRBV19; D: TRBD1; CDR3: CASRPGGRNQETQYF; DNA: TGTGCCAGCCGCCCAGGGGGACGGAACCAAGAGACCCAGTACTTC
J: TRBJ2-7; size: .; V: TRBV6-1; D: .; CDR3: CASSDRGLPPYEQYF; DNA: TGTGCCAGCAGTGATAGGGGTCTACCCCCCTACGAGCAGTACTTC
J: TRBJ1-1; size: .; V: TRBV7-6; D: .; CDR3: CASSLEIGSKEAFF; DNA: TGTGCCAGCAGCTTAGAGATTGGCAGTAAGGAAGCTTTCTTT
J: TRBJ2-7; size: .; V: TRBV7-9; D: TRBD1; CDR3: CASSLGRQGVYEQYF; DNA: TGTGCCAGCAGCTTAGGTAGACAGGGAGTCTACGAGCAGTACTTC
J: TRBJ1-2; size: .; V: TRBV30; D: .; CDR3: CAWNLPPRGF; DNA: TGTGCCTGGAACCTGCCCCCGAGGGGCTTC
J: TRBJ1-2; size: .; V: TRBV4-1; D: TRBD1; CDR3: CASSQAGGAWGYTF; DNA: TGCGCCAGCAGCCAAGCAGGGGGCGCTTGGGGCTACACCTTC
J: TRBJ2-1; size: .; V: TRBV27; D: TRBD2; CDR3: CASSPGTSGSALYNEQFF; DNA: TGTGCCAGCAGTCCGGGGACTAGCGGGAGCGCTCTCTACAATGAGCAGTTCTTC
J: TRBJ2-7; size: .; V: TRBV5-1; D: TRBD2; CDR3: CASSLYGLAGEGRYEQYF; DNA: TGCGCCAGCAGCTTATACGGACTAGCGGGAGAGGGCCGTTACGAGCAGTACTTC
J: TRBJ2-7; size: .; V: TRBV12-5; D: .; CDR3: CASGLGGYEQYF; DNA: TGTGCTAGTGGTTTGGGGGGCTACGAGCAGTACTTC
J: TRBJ2-3; size: .; V: TRBV19; D: .; CDR3: CASSIGEGFNADTQYF; DNA: TGTGCCAGTAGTATAGGCGAGGGGTTCAACGCAGATACGCAGTATTTT
J: TRBJ2-1; size: .; V: TRBV11-2; D: .; CDR3: CASSLGGSGLYNEQFF; DNA: TGTGCCAGCAGCTTAGGGGGTAGCGGCCTTTACAATGAGCAGTTCTTC
J: TRBJ2-5; size: .; V: TRBV28; D: TRBD1; CDR3: CASSSRDRQETQYF; DNA: TGTGCCAGCAGTTCGCGGGACAGGCAAGAGACCCAGTACTTC
J: TRBJ2-1; size: .; V: TRBV13; D: TRBD2; CDR3: CASSLGAGGNEQFF; DNA: TGTGCCAGCAGCTTAGGAGCGGGAGGGAATGAGCAGTTCTTC
J: TRBJ2-3; size: .; V: TRBV27; D: .; CDR3: CASSLGPNVGDTQYF; DNA: TGTGCCAGCAGTTTGGGGCCGAACGTAGGAGATACGCAGTATTTT
J: TRBJ2-5; size: .; V: TRBV29-1; D: .; CDR3: CSVYRALKETQYF; DNA: TGCAGCGTTTACAGGGCCTTGAAAGAGACCCAGTACTTC